Below, 27 T cell receptor beta chains from the same sample are listed, as sequenced in a study of monozygotic twins with inflammatory bowel disease. Following a re-call of the 5' RACE reads, TCRdb has one entry per CDR3 protein and lacks DNA. Seen in this sample are 200,000 to 250,000 distinct CDR3 sequences; the ten most common clones hold roughly 8%. The sample comprised blood. The receptor source for this set is a human donor with ulcerative colitis or Crohn's disease, or a healthy co-twin of an affected twin (not recorded which).

The chain links TRBV5-4 to TRBJ2-7; TCRdb's assignment of TRBD1 cannot be checked, as there is no DNA. The germline CDR1 and CDR2 sequences are SGHNT and YYREEE (reference sequence). This CDR3 has 15 residues. The CDR3 region is CASSSGQGAPYEQYF.

V usage is TRBV6-5 and J usage is TRBJ1-4; lacking DNA, the TRBD1 call made by TCRdb goes unchecked. Looked up from germline, CDR1 is MNHEY and CDR2 is SVGAGI. The CDR3 consists of 19 residues. CDR3 loop: CASSYSRPGSLGANEKLFF.

The rearrangement uses TRBV14 and TRBJ2-7. This CDR3 is built from 17 residues. The germline V gene has CDR1 SGHDN and CDR2 FVKESK. CDR3: CASSQDLGGSAPYEQYF.

The genes are TRBV5-1 and TRBJ2-1. The germline gives CDR1 SGHRS, CDR2 YFSETQ. The CDR3 consists of 15 residues. CDR3 amino acids: CASSLIPVPDNEQFF.

This chain connects TRBV3-1 to TRBJ1-1; TCRdb returns TRBD1, unconfirmable since there is no DNA. This CDR3 spans 16 amino acids. Per the germline V gene, CDR1 is LGHDT and CDR2 is YNNKEL (reference sequence). CDR3 protein: CASSQDRGAITAEAFF. The whole variable domain, filled in from reference TRBV3-1 and TRBJ1-1, reads DTAVSQTPKYLVTQMGNDKSIKCEQNLGHDTMYWYKQDSKKFLKIMFSYNNKELIINETVPNRFSPKSPDKAHLNLHINSLELGDSAVYFCASSQDRGAITAEAFFGQGTRLTVV.

CDR3 loop: CASSLEFGGTGYNEQFF. The chain combines TRBV12-3 or TRBV12-4 with TRBJ2-1; TCRdb's assignment of TRBD2 cannot be checked, as there is no DNA. This CDR3 spans 17 amino acids.

The rearrangement joins TRBV12-3 or TRBV12-4 to TRBJ1-2. The CDR3 loop spans 12 amino acids. The CDR3: CASSFSRNGYTF.

The CDR3 loop is CASSDGYGYGYTF. This sequence joins TRBV6-1 and TRBJ1-2. Germline V gene lookup returns CDR1 MNHNS and CDR2 SASEGT. The CDR3 loop spans 13 amino acids.

This chain uses TRBV2 with TRBJ2-7; absent DNA, TCRdb's TRBD1 call cannot be checked. Germline values: CDR1 SNHLY, CDR2 FYNNEI. CDR3 size: 15 residues. CDR3 amino acids: CAGTDTFTNSYEQYF.

The chain employs TRBV27 and TRBJ1-6; checking the TCRdb D call of TRBD1 is not possible without DNA. This CDR3 region has 14 residues. Per germline, CDR1 MNHEY and CDR2 SMNVEV (reference sequence). The chain's CDR3 is CASSYEQGNSPLHF.

The chain has TRBV6-1 and TRBJ1-2; TCRdb returns TRBD1, unconfirmable since there is no DNA. The CDR3 spans 13 residues. Germline CDR1 is MNHNS and CDR2 is SASEGT. The CDR3 loop reads CASSEGQGASYTF.

The rearrangement joins TRBV7-9 to TRBJ2-4; the TCRdb call, TRBD1, lacks DNA for checking. There are 15 residues in the CDR3. Germline V lookup: CDR1 SEHNR, CDR2 FQNEAQ (reference sequence). CDR3 in amino acids: CASSLYLGPNTIQYF.

The chain employs TRBV7-2 and TRBJ2-1; TCRdb indicates TRBD2, and absent DNA this call remains unverified. The CDR3 runs 15 residues. Germline-derived CDR1 and CDR2 are SGHTA and FQGNSA. The CDR3 sequence: CASSSSGRPYNEQFF.

J is TRBJ1-5 and V is TRBV19; the TCRdb call, TRBD1, lacks DNA for checking. There are 15 residues in the CDR3. From germline, CDR1 is LNHDA and CDR2 SQIVND (reference sequence). The CDR3 is CASTPQGRGYQPQHF.

The chain couples TRBV6-2 or TRBV6-3 to TRBJ2-2. CDR1 MNHEY and CDR2 SVGEGT come from the germline V gene. CDR3 length: 14 amino acids. Here the CDR3 reads CASTQAGDTGELFF.

The V call is TRBV7-2, the J call TRBJ2-7. Germline V gene lookup returns CDR1 SGHTA and CDR2 FQGNSA. The CDR3 is 14 residues long. The CDR3 loop reads CASSLGGRIYEQYF.

The chain combines TRBV29-1 with TRBJ2-1; as DNA is missing, the TRBD1 call by TCRdb cannot be tested. Germline V gives CDR1 SQVTM, CDR2 ANQGSEA. This CDR3 region has 13 residues. The CDR3 reads CSGSTGSYNEQFF.

The rearrangement uses TRBV29-1 and TRBJ2-7. CDR3 length: 14 amino acids. The germline gives CDR1 SQVTM, CDR2 ANQGSEA. CDR3 sequence: CSVETDTASYEQYF.

The chain links TRBV4-2 to TRBJ2-1; the TCRdb D gene call, TRBD2, has no DNA to confirm it. This CDR3 region has 16 residues. Germline assignment: CDR1 LGHNA and CDR2 YNFKEQ. The CDR3 protein is CASSRSGGSSYNEQFF.

V usage is TRBV19 and J usage is TRBJ1-6; the D call from TCRdb, TRBD1, cannot be confirmed without DNA. This CDR3 region has 14 residues. From germline, CDR1 is LNHDA and CDR2 SQIVND (reference sequence). CDR3: CASSGTGGNSPLHF.

V usage is TRBV20-1 and J usage is TRBJ2-1; absent DNA, TCRdb's TRBD2 call cannot be checked. The germline V gene encodes CDR1 DFQATT and CDR2 SNEGSKA (reference sequence). The CDR3 runs 14 residues. The CDR3 reads CSAAVAGGANEQFF.

The chain combines TRBV10-3 with TRBJ2-7; the D call of TRBD2 rests on TCRdb alone, since no DNA is present to check it. The length of the CDR3 is 13 residues. The germline CDR1 and CDR2 sequences are ENHRY and SYGVKD. CDR3 in amino acids: CAILPSNSYKQYF.

The chain links TRBV7-9 to TRBJ1-2; TCRdb calls TRBD1, which cannot be checked without DNA. This CDR3 is built from 15 residues. Germline V lookup: CDR1 SEHNR, CDR2 FQNEAQ (reference sequence). The chain's CDR3 is CASSLDPGARDGYTF. Based on the CDR3 plus reference TRBV7-9 and TRBJ1-2, the full variable domain is DTGVSQNPRHKITKRGQNVTFRCDPISEHNRLYWYRQTLGQGPEFLTYFQNEAQLEKSRLLSDRFSAERPKGSFSTLEIQRTEQGDSAMYLCASSLDPGARDGYTFGSGTRLTVV.

The V gene is TRBV3-1, the J gene TRBJ2-2; TCRdb gives TRBD2 as the D gene, but with no DNA this cannot be confirmed. The germline V gene has CDR1 LGHDT and CDR2 YNNKEL (reference sequence). This CDR3 is 17 amino acids long. The CDR3 here is CASSSRVSGSPTGELFF.

This rearrangement joins TRBV4-1 to TRBJ2-7; there is no DNA to check the TCRdb D call of TRBD1. The germline gives CDR1 MGHRA, CDR2 YSYEKL. The CDR3 covers 15 residues. The CDR3 sequence is CASSQADRGRVEQYF.

The chain couples TRBV12-3 or TRBV12-4 to TRBJ2-3. This CDR3 is built from 13 residues. CDR3 in amino acids: CASSLRLGYTQYF.

This rearrangement joins TRBV28 to TRBJ1-2; TCRdb's D gene call, TRBD1, goes unchecked for lack of DNA. CDR3 length: 17 residues. Looked up from germline, CDR1 is MDHEN and CDR2 is SYDVKM. CDR3 residues: CASSSRGVGWLNYGYTF.